What follows is one T cell receptor (beta chain) and its context. What it recognizes is unknown. Multiplex PCR employing 32 V and 13 J primers generated amplicons of the TCR beta CDR3. TCRdb independently ran MiXCR on the multiplex PCR reads; one entry per CDR3 protein. The data show some 21,000 distinct CDR3 sequences, with more than 25% seen just once and about 4% held by the top ten. Bulk tumor genomic DNA (approximately 640 ng per sample) served as template. Collection of several biopsies per primary tumor, spaced far apart, took place during surgery. The patients were newly diagnosed with non-small cell lung cancer, had not been treated, and had curative surgery. It was newly diagnosed non-small cell lung cancer patients having surgery with curative intent who served as donors. These data come from a study of immune heterogeneity within non-small cell lung tumors. The CDR3 consists of 15 residues. The germline gives CDR1 SGHRS, CDR2 YFSETQ. The germline V and J ends were trimmed by 2 bases and 1 base, with 10 bases remaining between them.

Whole-study results and caveats: Identical dominant CDR3 beta clonotypes spanned tumor sites within a patient, beside site-unique high-frequency clones. High-frequency T-cell receptor beta clonotypes were largely distinct between individual patients. Local T-cell clonality was recorded as moderately but significantly correlated with local tumor mutational burden, with R approximately 0.36.

V usage is TRBV5-1 and J usage is TRBJ1-3, with TRBD1 as a possible D gene (5 bases). The sequenced sample consisted of lung tumor tissue. The source is a man aged 35-49 years with non-small cell lung cancer. The CDR3 spells CASSLPGRSGNTIYF. The CDR3 DNA sequence: TGCGCCAGCAGCTTACCAGGGAGGTCTGGAAACACCATATATTTT.